A single sample is the source of the 20 T cell receptor beta chains below, sequenced in a study. TCRdb's table, derived via immunoSEQ multiplex PCR, lists solely in-frame clones and lacks some. The table has 45,000 to 55,000 clones, approximately 95% seen once; the top ten hold approximately 12%. Sequencing was carried out using PBMCs. These receptors all stem from a man in his forties with rheumatoid arthritis.

The chain links TRBV4-2 to TRBJ2-1; TRBD2 matches 11 bases. CDR3 length equals 17 residues. Germline V gene data show CDR1 as LGHNA and CDR2 as YNFKEQ. V was pared by 1 base and J by 3 bases, with 5 bases of the junction left unmatched. The CDR3 sequence is CASSQATGLAVYNEQFF. Written as DNA, the CDR3 is TGTGCCAGCAGCCAAGCTACGGGACTAGCGGTCTACAATGAGCAGTTCTTC.

This clone was seen a few times. The chain carries TRBV2 and TRBJ2-2; 8 positions agree with TRBD2. CDR3 length: 16 residues. Germline V gene data show CDR1 as SNHLY and CDR2 as FYNNEI. V lost 5 bases, J lost 3 bases, and 8 bases stayed unmatched. Here the CDR3 DNA reads TGTGCCAGCAGTTCCCCCTTAGCGGGGTACACCGGGGAGCTGTTTTTT. Its translation: CASSSPLAGYTGELFF.

This chain uses TRBV5-4 with TRBJ2-1, with a weak D call TRBD2 (6 bases). Germline V gene lookup returns CDR1 SGHNT and CDR2 YYREEE (reference sequence). CDR3 length equals 15 residues. V was shortened by 4 bases and J by 0 bases, with 11 bases between the two germline ends. The CDR3 DNA is TGTGCCAGCAGCCGTTCTAGCGACTCCTACAATGAGCAGTTCTTC. The encoded protein is CASSRSSDSYNEQFF.

The rearrangement uses TRBV30 and TRBJ2-1; TRBD2 matches at 7 bases. Trimming cost V 1 base and J 7 bases; bases outside gene matches: 19. The CDR3 covers 18 residues. Germline CDR1 and CDR2: GTSNPN and SVGIG (reference sequence). The CDR3 here is CAWSGVGREISLRNEQFF. DNA for the CDR3: TGTGCCTGGAGTGGGGTGGGGCGGGAGATATCATTGAGGAATGAGCAGTTCTTC.

The gene calls are TRBV7-9 and TRBJ2-7; TRBD2 aligns across 11 bases. V lost 4 bases, J lost 6 bases, and 8 bases stayed unmatched. CDR3 size: 15 residues. The germline V gene has CDR1 SEHNR and CDR2 FQNEAQ (reference sequence). This chain's CDR3 is CASSSLAGGPGEQYF. The CDR3 nucleotides read TGTGCCAGCAGCTCGTTAGCGGGAGGGCCCGGCGAGCAGTACTTC.

The chain has TRBV14 and TRBJ1-1, with D hard to call. V was trimmed by 4 bases and J by 8 bases, leaving 11 bases between them. CDR1 SGHDN and CDR2 FVKESK come from the germline V gene. CDR3 length: 12 residues. The CDR3 DNA sequence: TGTGCCAGCAGCCTACAAGGCCGGGAAGCTTTCTTT. Protein sequence: CASSLQGREAFF.

The chain carries TRBV5-6 and TRBJ1-5, with D perhaps matching TRBD1 (5 bases). CDR1 is SGHDT and CDR2 is YYEEEE in the germline V gene. With 4 bases removed from V and 0 bases from J, the gap between germline ends came to 11 bases. CDR3 size: 15 residues. CDR3 loop: CASSRGLYSNQPQHF. CDR3 DNA: TGTGCCAGCAGCAGGGGCCTCTATAGCAATCAGCCCCAGCATTTT.

The rearrangement uses TRBV6-6 and TRBJ2-7; the D gene is possibly TRBD1 (5 bases). Germline CDR1 and CDR2: MNHNY and SVGAGI (reference sequence). V was trimmed by 5 bases and J by 1 base, leaving 15 bases between them. This CDR3 comprises 15 residues. The chain's CDR3 is CASSLTVPASYEQYF. Here the CDR3 DNA reads TGTGCCAGCAGTCTGACAGTCCCTGCTTCCTACGAGCAGTACTTC.

This chain links TRBV7-3 with TRBJ2-2, with 9 bases that match TRBD1. Germline trimming cut 2 bases from V and 6 bases from J; bases unmatched to any gene: 7. This CDR3 is built from 16 residues. CDR1 and CDR2 (germline): SGHTA, FQGTGA. The CDR3 DNA follows: TGTGCCAGCAGCTTAGATAGCGGACAGGGGTCCGGGGAGCTGTTTTTT. It encodes CASSLDSGQGSGELFF.

V and J are TRBV30 and TRBJ1-6; the D gene is possibly TRBD1 (5 bases). Germline V gene lookup returns CDR1 GTSNPN and CDR2 SVGIG (reference sequence). This CDR3 is 14 amino acids long. V lost 0 bases and J lost 5, with 8 bases in between. Here the CDR3 reads CAWSVGQNNSPLHF. CDR3 in DNA: TGTGCCTGGAGTGTGGGGCAGAATAATTCACCCCTCCACTTT.

V and J are TRBV18 and TRBJ2-2; D not resolved. The CDR3 spans 14 residues. Per the germline V gene, CDR1 is KGHSH and CDR2 is LQKENI. V gave up 4 bases and J gave up 6 bases, with 12 bases separating them. The CDR3 nucleotides read TGTGCCAGCTCACACCCAGTGAGGTCCGGGGAGCTGTTTTTT. Translating it yields CASSHPVRSGELFF.

Points on this clone: The sample carries other DNA sequences with the same CDR3. The J gene is TRBJ2-7, the V gene TRBV28; D uncertain. V was trimmed by 5 bases and J by 1 base, leaving 12 bases between them. Germline assignment: CDR1 MDHEN and CDR2 SYDVKM. CDR3 size: 14 residues. CDR3 region: CASSPGRNSYEQYF. CDR3 bases: TGTGCCAGCAGTCCCGGACGAAATTCCTACGAGCAGTACTTC.

The CDR3 sequence: CASSLDGSELFF. The CDR3 DNA reads TGTGCCAGCAGCTTAGATGGGTCGGAGCTGTTTTTT. The V call is TRBV11-3, the J call TRBJ2-2; D call uncertain. V was cut by 0 bases and J by 10 bases, with 6 bases left in between. CDR1 and CDR2 from the germline V gene are SGHNT and YENEEA. The CDR3 is 12 amino acids.

V is TRBV19 and J is TRBJ2-6; no definite D call. V lost 4 bases and J 0 bases, leaving 7 bases between the germline ends. CDR3 length: 15 amino acids. Per germline, CDR1 LNHDA and CDR2 SQIVND (reference sequence). The CDR3 reads CASSNADSGANVLTF. CDR3 in DNA: TGTGCCAGTAGTAACGCCGACTCTGGGGCCAACGTCCTGACTTTC.

The chain combines TRBV2 with TRBJ2-2; D is possibly TRBD1 or TRBD2 (5 bases each). The CDR3 spans 15 residues. Germline V CDR1 and CDR2: SNHLY, FYNNEI. V was pared by 1 base and J by 6 bases, with 12 bases between. The CDR3 protein is CASSEGGGGPGELFF. The CDR3 coding sequence is TGTGCCAGCAGTGAAGGTGGGGGTGGGCCCGGGGAGCTGTTTTTT.

The chain recombines TRBV6-5 with TRBJ1-4; 8 bases agree with TRBD1. CDR3 length: 15 residues. V lost 0 bases, J lost 6 bases, and 3 bases stayed unmatched. Germline V gene lookup returns CDR1 MNHEY and CDR2 SVGAGI. CDR3 coding DNA: TGTGCCAGCAGTTACTCGACAGGGGCATATGAAAAACTGTTTTTT. It translates to CASSYSTGAYEKLFF.

V and J are TRBV19 and TRBJ1-1; possible D gene TRBD1, 5 bases. CDR3 length: 15 amino acids. Trimming cost V 7 bases and J 1 base, with 16 bases left between them. CDR1 is LNHDA and CDR2 is SQIVND in the germline V gene (reference sequence). DNA for the CDR3: TGTGCCAGTAACTCGGGGGGACTCTGGAACACTGAAGCTTTCTTT. Translation gives CASNSGGLWNTEAFF.

The V gene is TRBV9, the J gene TRBJ1-2; a weak D match, TRBD1 (5 bases). This CDR3 comprises 17 residues. V was shortened by 0 bases and J by 1 base, with 16 bases between the two germline ends. Germline CDR1 reads SGDLS; CDR2 reads YYNGEE. CDR3 residues: CASSVGLGAELNYGYTF. The CDR3, as DNA: TGTGCCAGCAGCGTAGGTCTTGGGGCGGAACTTAACTATGGCTACACCTTC. Based on the CDR3 plus reference TRBV9 and TRBJ1-2, the full variable domain is DSGVTQTPKHLITATGQRVTLRCSPRSGDLSVYWYQQSLDQGLQFLIQYYNGEERAKGNILERFSAQQFPDLHSELNLSSLELGDSALYFCASSVGLGAELNYGYTFGSGTRLTVV.

CDR3: CACDFDRAVYNALHF. DNA for the CDR3: TGTGCCTGCGATTTCGACAGGGCCGTTTATAATGCCCTCCACTTT. This chain connects TRBV30 to TRBJ1-6; TRBD1 agrees at 7 bases. The V gene's germline CDR1 is GTSNPN and CDR2 SVGIG (reference sequence). The ends lost 6 bases at V and 14 bases at J; junction bases unmatched: 19. The CDR3 runs 15 residues.

The V gene is TRBV29-1, the J gene TRBJ2-1, with D possibly being TRBD2 (7 bases). The CDR3 sequence is 18 residues long. In germline, CDR1 is SQVTM, CDR2 ANQGSEA. V was trimmed by 3 bases and J by 6 bases, leaving 27 bases between them. In DNA, the CDR3 is TGCAGCGTTGAGGGAGGGGGGCGCGGGACTCTCTTGACCAATGAGCAGTTCTTC. It specifies CSVEGGGRGTLLTNEQFF.